This TCR beta chain comes out of a study of T-cell reconstitution after alpha-beta-depleted transplantation in children. Points from the study as a whole: By about two months after transplant, alpha-beta T cells reportedly arose from several hundred graft clones that had expanded. After one year, T-cell counts and TCRbeta diversity mostly came from new T cells.

TCRbeta library construction was performed incorporating unique molecular identifiers. TCRdb ran MiXCR on the PCR reads and lists one entry per CDR3 protein. The sample lists some 300,000 distinct CDR3 sequences, around 10% occurring once. V trimming: 11 bases; J trimming: 5 bases; junction bases outside the gene matches: 15. The CDR3 totals 15 residues. Germline assignment: CDR1 ENHRY and CDR2 SYGVKD. There are a few counts of this clonotype. Antigen specificity is unknown. The receptor was isolated from a boy under three years old with acute myeloid leukemia, due to receive a stem cell transplant. The material sequenced was PBMCs, taken before TCRalphabeta/CD19-depleted stem cell transplant. The genes are TRBV10-3 and TRBJ2-5; 9 bases map to TRBD2. CDR3 in amino acids: CASRGSGRSGETQYF. The CDR3, as DNA: TGTGCCTCCCGGGGCAGCGGGAGGTCCGGGGAGACCCAGTACTTC.